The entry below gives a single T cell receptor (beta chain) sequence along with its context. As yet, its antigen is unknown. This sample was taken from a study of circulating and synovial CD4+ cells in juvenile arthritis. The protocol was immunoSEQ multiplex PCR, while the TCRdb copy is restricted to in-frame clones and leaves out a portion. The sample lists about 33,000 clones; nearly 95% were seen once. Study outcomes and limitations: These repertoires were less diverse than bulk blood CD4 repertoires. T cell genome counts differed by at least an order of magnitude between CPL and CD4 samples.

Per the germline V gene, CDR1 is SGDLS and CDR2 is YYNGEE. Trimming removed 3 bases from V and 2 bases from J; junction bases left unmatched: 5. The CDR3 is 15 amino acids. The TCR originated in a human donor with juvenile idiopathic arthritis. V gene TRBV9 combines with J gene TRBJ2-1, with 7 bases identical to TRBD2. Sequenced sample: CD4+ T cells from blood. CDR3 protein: CASSGGAGTYNEQFF. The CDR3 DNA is TGTGCCAGCAGCGGGGGAGCGGGGACCTACAATGAGCAGTTCTTC. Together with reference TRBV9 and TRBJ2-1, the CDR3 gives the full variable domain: DSGVTQTPKHLITATGQRVTLRCSPRSGDLSVYWYQQSLDQGLQFLIQYYNGEERAKGNILERFSAQQFPDLHSELNLSSLELGDSALYFCASSGGAGTYNEQFFGPGTRLTVL.